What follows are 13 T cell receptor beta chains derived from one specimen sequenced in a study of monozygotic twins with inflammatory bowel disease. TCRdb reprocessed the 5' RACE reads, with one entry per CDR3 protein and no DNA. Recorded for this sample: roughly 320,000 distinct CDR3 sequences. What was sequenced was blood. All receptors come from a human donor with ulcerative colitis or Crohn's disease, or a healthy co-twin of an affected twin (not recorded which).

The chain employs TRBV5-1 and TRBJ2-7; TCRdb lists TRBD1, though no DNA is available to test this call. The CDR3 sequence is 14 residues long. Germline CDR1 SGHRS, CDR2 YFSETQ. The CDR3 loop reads CASSDPGQTYEQYF.

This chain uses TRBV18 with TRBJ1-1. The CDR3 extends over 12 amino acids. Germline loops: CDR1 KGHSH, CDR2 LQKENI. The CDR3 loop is CASSPPVPEAFF. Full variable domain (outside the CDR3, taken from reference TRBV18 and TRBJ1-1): NAGVMQNPRHLVRRRGQEARLRCSPMKGHSHVYWYRQLPEEGLKFMVYLQKENIIDESGMPKERFSAEFPKEGPSILRIQQVVRGDSAAYFCASSPPVPEAFFGQGTRLTVV.

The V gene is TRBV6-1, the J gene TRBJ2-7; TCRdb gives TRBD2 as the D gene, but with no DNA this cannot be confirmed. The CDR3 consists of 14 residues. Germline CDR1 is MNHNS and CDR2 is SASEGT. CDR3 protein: CASRGAGGSYEQYF.

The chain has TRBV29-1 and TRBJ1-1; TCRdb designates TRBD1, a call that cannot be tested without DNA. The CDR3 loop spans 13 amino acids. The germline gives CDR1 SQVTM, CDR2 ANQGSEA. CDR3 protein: CSVEGRVDTEAFF.

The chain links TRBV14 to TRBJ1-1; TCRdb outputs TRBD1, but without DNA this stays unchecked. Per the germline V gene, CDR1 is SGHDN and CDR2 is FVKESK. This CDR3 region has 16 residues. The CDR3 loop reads CASSHLHPGSWTEAFF. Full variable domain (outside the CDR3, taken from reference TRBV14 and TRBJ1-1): EAGVTQFPSHSVIEKGQTVTLRCDPISGHDNLYWYRRVMGKEIKFLLHFVKESKQDESGMPNNRFLAERTGGTYSTLKVQPAELEDSGVYFCASSHLHPGSWTEAFFGQGTRLTVV.

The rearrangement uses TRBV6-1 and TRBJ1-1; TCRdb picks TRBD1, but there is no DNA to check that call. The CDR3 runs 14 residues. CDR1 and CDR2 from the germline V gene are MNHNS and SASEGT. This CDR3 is CASSPFTGGAEAFF.

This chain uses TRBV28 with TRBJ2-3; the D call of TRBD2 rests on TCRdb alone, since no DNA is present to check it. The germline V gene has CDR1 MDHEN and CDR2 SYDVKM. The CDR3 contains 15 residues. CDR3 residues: CASSTSGRWSDTQYF.

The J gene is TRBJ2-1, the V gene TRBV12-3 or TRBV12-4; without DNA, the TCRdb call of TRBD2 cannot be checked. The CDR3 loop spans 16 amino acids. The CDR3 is CASSAGTSGRSNEQFF.

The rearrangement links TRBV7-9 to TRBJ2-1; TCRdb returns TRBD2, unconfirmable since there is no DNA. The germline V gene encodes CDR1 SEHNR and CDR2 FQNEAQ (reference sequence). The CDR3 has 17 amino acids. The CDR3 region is CASSWVLAGGANNEQFF.

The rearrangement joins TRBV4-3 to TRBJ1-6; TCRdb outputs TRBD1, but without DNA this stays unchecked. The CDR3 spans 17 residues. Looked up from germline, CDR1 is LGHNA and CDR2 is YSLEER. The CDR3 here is CASSLDMPGTGESPLHF.

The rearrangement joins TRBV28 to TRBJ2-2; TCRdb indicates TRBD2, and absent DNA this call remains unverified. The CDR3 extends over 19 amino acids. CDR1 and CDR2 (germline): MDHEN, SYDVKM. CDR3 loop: CASSRPGLAGGGGTGELFF.

The CDR3: CSARDGGSGSYEQYF. The rearrangement uses TRBV20-1 and TRBJ2-7; the TRBD2 assignment by TCRdb is unverifiable without DNA. The CDR3 covers 15 residues. Germline V gene sequence: CDR1 DFQATT, CDR2 SNEGSKA (reference sequence).

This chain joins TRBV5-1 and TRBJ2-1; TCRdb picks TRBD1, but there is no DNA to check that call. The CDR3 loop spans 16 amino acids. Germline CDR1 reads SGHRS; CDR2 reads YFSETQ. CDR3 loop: CASSPVGGARNNEQFF.